This entry describes one T cell receptor beta chain. Antigen specificity is unknown. Assay used: immunoSEQ multiplex PCR; TCRdb lists only in-frame clones, some missing. Among under 200,000 clones listed, roughly nine tenths were seen once. Trimming pared 5 bases from V and 8 bases from J, leaving 10 bases between. Germline lookup yields CDR1 PRHDT and CDR2 FYEKMQ (reference sequence). The CDR3 has 12 amino acids. The source of the sample is a study of T cell responses to AZD1222 COVID-19 vaccine. General observations from the study: Recipients of AZD1222 seropositive at baseline numbered only 5 or 6.

The source material was peripheral blood, sampled 28 days after the second AZD1222 dose. The sequence was obtained from an adult who received the AZD1222 COVID-19 vaccine. The rearrangement joins TRBV13 to TRBJ2-1; TRBD2 is a possible D gene (6 bases). CDR3 residues: CASSRERDEQFF. The DNA of the CDR3 is TGTGCCAGCAGCAGGGAGCGGGATGAGCAGTTCTTC.